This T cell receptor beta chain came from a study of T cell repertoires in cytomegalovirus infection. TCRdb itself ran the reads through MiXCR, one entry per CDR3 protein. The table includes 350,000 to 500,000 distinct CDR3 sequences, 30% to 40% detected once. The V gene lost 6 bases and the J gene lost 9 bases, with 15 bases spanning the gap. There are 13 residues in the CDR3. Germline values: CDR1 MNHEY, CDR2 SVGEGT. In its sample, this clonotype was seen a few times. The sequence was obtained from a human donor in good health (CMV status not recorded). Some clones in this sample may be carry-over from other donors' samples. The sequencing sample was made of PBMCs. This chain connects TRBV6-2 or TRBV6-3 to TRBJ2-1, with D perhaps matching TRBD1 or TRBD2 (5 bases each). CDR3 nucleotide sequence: TGTGCCAGCAGCTCAAATCTTGGGGGTGAGCAGTTCTTC. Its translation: CASSSNLGGEQFF.